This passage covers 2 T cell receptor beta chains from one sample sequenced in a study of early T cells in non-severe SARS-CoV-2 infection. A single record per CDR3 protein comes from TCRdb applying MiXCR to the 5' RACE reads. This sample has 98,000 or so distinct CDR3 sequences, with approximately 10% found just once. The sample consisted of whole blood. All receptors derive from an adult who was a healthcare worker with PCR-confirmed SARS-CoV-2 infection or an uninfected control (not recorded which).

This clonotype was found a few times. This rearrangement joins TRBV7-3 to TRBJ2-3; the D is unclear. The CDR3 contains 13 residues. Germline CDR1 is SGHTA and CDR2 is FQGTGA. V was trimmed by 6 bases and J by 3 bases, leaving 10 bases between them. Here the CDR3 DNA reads TGTGCCAGCAGTGGAAACTGGACAGATACGCAGTATTTT. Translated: CASSGNWTDTQYF.

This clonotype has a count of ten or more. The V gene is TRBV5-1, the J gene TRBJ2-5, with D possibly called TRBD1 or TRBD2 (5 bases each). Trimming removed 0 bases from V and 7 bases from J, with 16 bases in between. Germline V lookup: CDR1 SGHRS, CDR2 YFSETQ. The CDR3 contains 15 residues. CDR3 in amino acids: CASSLGDLPGATQYF. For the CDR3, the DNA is TGCGCCAGCAGCTTGGGGGACCTTCCCGGGGCGACCCAGTACTTC.